This TCR beta chain was sequenced in a study of patients and donors after allogeneic stem cell transplantation. The CDR3 consists of 15 residues. Trimming shortened V by 6 bases and J by 1 base, and 10 bases separated the two germline ends. Germline CDR1 and CDR2: ENHRY and SYGVKD. TCRdb re-derived calls from the RT-PCR reads in MiXCR, one entry per CDR3 protein. Of approximately 170,000 distinct CDR3 sequences detected, roughly 30% appear once; the ten largest clones hold roughly 3%. The table lists this clonotype with a few counts. What was sequenced was blood, either unsorted or a sorted T cell fraction (not recorded which). The chain couples TRBV10-3 to TRBJ1-6; D unresolved. The sequence derives from a human donor who was either an allogeneic HSCT recipient or a stem cell or donor lymphocyte infusion donor (not recorded which). It is not recorded whose cells these are; they may come from a transplant donor. The CDR3 here is CAIRAVWSYNSPLHF. CDR3 bases: TGTGCCATCAGGGCAGTTTGGTCCTATAATTCACCCCTCCACTTT.